Below, one T cell receptor beta chain is given with its context. Clones were read by immunoSEQ multiplex PCR, and TCRdb kept only the in-frame ones, dropping some. This table holds roughly 480,000 clones, 75% to 90% found once. This sample stems from a study of blood T cell repertoires in COVID-19. Study in general: Whether acute or convalescent, the COVID-19 samples came from the United States, Italy and Spain. The analysed material was cDNA or gDNA that came from T cells, B-cell-depleted T cells, or PBMCs.

The TCR originated in a man between 18 and 35 years old with COVID-19, enrolled during active disease. The sequencing sample was made of peripheral blood.

CDR3 bases: TGTGCCAGCAGTTTTAATAGCAATCAGCCCCAGCATTTT. Amino acids: CASSFNSNQPQHF. This chain connects TRBV12-3 or TRBV12-4 to TRBJ1-5; D gene unclear. Trimming removed 3 bases at V and 0 bases at J, with 3 bases between. This CDR3 has 13 amino acids.